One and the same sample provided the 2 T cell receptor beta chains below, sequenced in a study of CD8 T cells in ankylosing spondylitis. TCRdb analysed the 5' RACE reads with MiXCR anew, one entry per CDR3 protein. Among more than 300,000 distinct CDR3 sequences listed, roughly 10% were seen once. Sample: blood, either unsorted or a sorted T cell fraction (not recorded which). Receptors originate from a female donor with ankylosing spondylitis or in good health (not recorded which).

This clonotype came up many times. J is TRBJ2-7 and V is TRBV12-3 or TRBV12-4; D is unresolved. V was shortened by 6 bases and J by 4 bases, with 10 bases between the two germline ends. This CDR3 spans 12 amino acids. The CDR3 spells CASSPGGYEQYF. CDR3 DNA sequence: TGTGCCAGCAGCCCAGGTGGATACGAGCAGTACTTC.

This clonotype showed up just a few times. As DNA, the CDR3 is TGTGCCAGCAGCCATTCACCGGGAGGAGGCTTTAACGGAGGGGCCCAGTACTTC. Its protein is CASSHSPGGGFNGGAQYF. The rearrangement joins TRBV14 to TRBJ2-5; 7 positions match TRBD2. This CDR3 contains 18 residues. V lost 3 bases and J lost 9; bases outside the gene matches: 22. The germline CDR1 and CDR2 sequences are SGHDN and FVKESK.